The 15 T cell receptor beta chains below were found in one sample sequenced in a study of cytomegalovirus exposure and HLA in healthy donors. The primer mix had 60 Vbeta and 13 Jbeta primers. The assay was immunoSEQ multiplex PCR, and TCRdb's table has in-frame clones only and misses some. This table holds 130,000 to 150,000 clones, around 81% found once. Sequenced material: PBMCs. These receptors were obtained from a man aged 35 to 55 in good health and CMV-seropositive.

The CDR3 here is CASSISGYEQYF. The CDR3 DNA is TGTGCCAGTAGTATCTCGGGGTACGAGCAGTACTTC. This chain connects TRBV19 to TRBJ2-7; tentative D call: TRBD2 (5 bases). The CDR3 consists of 12 residues. Germline loops: CDR1 LNHDA, CDR2 SQIVND (reference sequence). V was clipped by 3 bases and J by 4 bases, with 7 bases between them.

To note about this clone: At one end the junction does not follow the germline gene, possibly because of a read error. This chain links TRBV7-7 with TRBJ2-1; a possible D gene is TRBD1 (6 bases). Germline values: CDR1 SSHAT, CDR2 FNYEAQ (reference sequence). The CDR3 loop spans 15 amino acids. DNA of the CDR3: TGTGCTAGCAGCCCACACAGGGACTCCTACAATGAGCAGTTCTTC. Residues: CASSPHRDSYNEQFF.

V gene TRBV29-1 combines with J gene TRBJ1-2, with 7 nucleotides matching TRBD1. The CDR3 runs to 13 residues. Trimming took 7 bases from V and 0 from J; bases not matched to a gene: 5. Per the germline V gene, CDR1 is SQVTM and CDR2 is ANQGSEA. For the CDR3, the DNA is TGCAGCGCGGGACAGCTATCTAACTATGGCTACACCTTC. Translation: CSAGQLSNYGYTF.

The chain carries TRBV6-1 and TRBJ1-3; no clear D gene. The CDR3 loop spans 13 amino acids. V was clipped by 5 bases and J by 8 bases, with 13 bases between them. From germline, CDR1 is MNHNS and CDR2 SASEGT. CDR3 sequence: CASSRHDRDTIYF. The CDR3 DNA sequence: TGTGCCAGCAGTAGACACGACCGCGACACCATATATTTT.

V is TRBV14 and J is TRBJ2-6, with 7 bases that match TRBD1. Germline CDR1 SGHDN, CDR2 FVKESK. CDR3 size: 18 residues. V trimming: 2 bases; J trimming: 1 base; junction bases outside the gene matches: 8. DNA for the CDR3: TGTGCCAGCAGCCAACTTCCGGGACAGACTTCTGGGGCCAACGTCCTGACTTTC. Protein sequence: CASSQLPGQTSGANVLTF.

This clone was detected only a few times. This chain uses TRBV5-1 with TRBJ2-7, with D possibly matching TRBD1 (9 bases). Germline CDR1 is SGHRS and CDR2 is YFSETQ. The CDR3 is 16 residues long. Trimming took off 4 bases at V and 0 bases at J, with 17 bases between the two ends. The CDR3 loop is CASSVGQGTSSYEQYF. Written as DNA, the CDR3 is TGCGCCAGCAGCGTCGGACAGGGGACTAGCTCCTACGAGCAGTACTTC.

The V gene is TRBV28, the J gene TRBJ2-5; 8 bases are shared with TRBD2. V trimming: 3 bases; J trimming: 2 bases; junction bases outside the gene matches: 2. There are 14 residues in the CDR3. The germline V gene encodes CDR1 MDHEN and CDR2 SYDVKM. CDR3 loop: CASSLTGGQETQYF. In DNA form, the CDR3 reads TGTGCCAGCAGTTTGACGGGGGGGCAAGAGACCCAGTACTTC.

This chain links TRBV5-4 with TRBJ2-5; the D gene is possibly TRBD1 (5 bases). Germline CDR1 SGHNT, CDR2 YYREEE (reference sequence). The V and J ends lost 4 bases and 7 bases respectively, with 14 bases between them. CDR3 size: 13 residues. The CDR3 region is CASSLWGGTTQYF. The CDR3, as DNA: TGTGCCAGCAGCCTTTGGGGCGGAACGACCCAGTACTTC.

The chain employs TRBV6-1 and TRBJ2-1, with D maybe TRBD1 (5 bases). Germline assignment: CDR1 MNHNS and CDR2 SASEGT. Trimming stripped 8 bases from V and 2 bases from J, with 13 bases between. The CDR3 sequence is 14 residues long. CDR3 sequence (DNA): TGTGCCAGCGAACAGGTCTTTACCTACAATGAGCAGTTCTTC. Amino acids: CASEQVFTYNEQFF.

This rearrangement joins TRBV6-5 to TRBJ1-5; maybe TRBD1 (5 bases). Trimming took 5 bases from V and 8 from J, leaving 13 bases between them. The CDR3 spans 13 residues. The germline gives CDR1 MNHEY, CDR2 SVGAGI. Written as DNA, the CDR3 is TGTGCCAGCAGTCCGACAGACTGGGAGCCCCAGCATTTT. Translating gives CASSPTDWEPQHF.

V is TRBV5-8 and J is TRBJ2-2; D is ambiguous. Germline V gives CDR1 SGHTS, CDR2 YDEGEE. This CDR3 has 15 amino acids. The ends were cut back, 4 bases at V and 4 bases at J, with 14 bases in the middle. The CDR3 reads CASSLRSLITGELFF. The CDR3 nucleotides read TGTGCCAGCAGCCTCAGATCTTTGATCACCGGGGAGCTGTTTTTT.

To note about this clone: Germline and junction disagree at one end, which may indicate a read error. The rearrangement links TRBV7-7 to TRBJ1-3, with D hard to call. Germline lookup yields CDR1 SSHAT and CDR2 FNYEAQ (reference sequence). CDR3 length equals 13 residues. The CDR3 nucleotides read TGTGCTAGCAGCTCTAGCGCTGGAAACACCATATATTTT. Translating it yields CASSSSAGNTIYF.

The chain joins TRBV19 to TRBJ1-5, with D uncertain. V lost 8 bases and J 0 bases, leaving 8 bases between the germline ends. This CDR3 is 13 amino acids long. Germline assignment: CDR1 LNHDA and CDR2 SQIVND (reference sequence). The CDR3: CASWESSNQPQHF. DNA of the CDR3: TGTGCCAGTTGGGAGAGTAGCAATCAGCCCCAGCATTTT.

Written as DNA, the CDR3 is TGTGCCATCAGTATGGGAGGAGGGATGAACACTGAAGCTTTCTTT. As protein: CAISMGGGMNTEAFF. This sequence joins TRBV10-3 and TRBJ1-1; D is unresolved. The germline V gene has CDR1 ENHRY and CDR2 SYGVKD. With 5 bases removed from V and 0 bases from J, the gap between germline ends came to 13 bases. The CDR3 is 15 residues long.

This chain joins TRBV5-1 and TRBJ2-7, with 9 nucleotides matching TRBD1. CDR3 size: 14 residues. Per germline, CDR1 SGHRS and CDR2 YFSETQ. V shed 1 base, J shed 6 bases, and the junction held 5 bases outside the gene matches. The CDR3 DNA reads TGCGCCAGCAGCTTGACAGGGGGCTTGATCGAGCAGTACTTC. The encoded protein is CASSLTGGLIEQYF.